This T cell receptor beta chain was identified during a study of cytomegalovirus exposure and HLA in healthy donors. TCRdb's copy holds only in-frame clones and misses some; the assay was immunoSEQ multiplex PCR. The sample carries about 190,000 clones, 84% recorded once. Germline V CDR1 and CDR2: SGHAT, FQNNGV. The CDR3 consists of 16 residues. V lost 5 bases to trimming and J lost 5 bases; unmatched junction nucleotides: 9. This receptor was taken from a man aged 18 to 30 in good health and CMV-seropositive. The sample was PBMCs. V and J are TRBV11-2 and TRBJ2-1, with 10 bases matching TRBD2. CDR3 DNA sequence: TGTGCCAGCAGCAGGTTAGCGGGAGGAGTAGACAATGAGCAGTTCTTC. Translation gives CASSRLAGGVDNEQFF.